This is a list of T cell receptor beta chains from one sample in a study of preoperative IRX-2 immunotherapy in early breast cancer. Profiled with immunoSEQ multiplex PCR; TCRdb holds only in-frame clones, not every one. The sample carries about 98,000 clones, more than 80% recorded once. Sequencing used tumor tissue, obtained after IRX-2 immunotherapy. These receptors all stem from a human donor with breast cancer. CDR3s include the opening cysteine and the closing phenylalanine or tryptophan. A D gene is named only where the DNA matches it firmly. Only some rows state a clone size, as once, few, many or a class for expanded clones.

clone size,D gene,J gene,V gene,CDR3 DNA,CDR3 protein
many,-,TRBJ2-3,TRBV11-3,TGTGCCAGCACCGTCCGGGGAGGTGCAGATACGCAGTATTTT,CASTVRGGADTQYF
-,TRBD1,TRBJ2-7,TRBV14,TGTGCCAGCAGCCCCCAAGGGACAGGACCTTACGAGCAGTACTTC,CASSPQGTGPYEQYF
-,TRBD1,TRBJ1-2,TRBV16,TGTGCCAGCAGCCCGCGACAGGGACGTAACTATGGCTACACCTTC,CASSPRQGRNYGYTF
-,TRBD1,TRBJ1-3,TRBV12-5,TGTGCTAGTGGTTTGGGACAGGGGTACTCTGGAAACACCATATATTTT,CASGLGQGYSGNTIYF
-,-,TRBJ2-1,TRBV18,TGTGCCAGCTCACCGGGGCAGTTCAATGAGCAGTTCTTC,CASSPGQFNEQFF
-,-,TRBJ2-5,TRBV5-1,TGCGCCAGCAGCCCCGCCGGACCTATAGAGACCCAGTACTTC,CASSPAGPIETQYF
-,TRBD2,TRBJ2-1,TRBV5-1,TGCGCCAGCAGCGGCGGGGGGAAGAGCTCCTACAATGAGCAGTTCTTC,CASSGGGKSSYNEQFF
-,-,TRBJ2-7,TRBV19,TGTGCCAGTAGTACCGGGGGCTTGTACGAGCAGTACTTC,CASSTGGLYEQYF
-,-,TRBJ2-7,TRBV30,TGTGCCTGGAGTGGAGGTCTGGGGTCTGGCGAGCAGTACTTC,CAWSGGLGSGEQYF
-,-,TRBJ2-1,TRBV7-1,TGTGCCAGCAGCTCACAGGGGCGAAATGAGCAGTTCTTC,CASSSQGRNEQFF
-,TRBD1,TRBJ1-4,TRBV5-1,TGCGCCAGCAGCCCAGGACAGGGTACTAATGAAAAACTGTTTTTT,CASSPGQGTNEKLFF
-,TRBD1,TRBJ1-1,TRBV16,TGTGCCAGCAGCCACAGGGGGCATCTAGCTGAAGCTTTCTTT,CASSHRGHLAEAFF
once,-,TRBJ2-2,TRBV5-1,TGCGCCAGCAGCTTGGTTGCGGGGACGAACACCGGGGAGCTGTTTTTT,CASSLVAGTNTGELFF
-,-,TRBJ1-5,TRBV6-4,TGTGCCAGCAGTATGACAGTGTATAGCAATCAGCCCCAGCATTTT,CASSMTVYSNQPQHF
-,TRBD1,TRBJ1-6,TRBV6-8,TGTGCCAGCAGTTACGGGGTGAGACAGGGATCGAATTCACCCCTCCACTTT,CASSYGVRQGSNSPLHF
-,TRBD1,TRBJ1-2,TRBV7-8,TGTGCCAGCAGCCTCTCGGGACAGTATGGCTACACCTTC,CASSLSGQYGYTF
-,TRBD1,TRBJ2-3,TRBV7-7,TGTGCCAGCAGCTTAGGGACAGGGGCAGGAGCAGATACGCAGTATTTT,CASSLGTGAGADTQYF
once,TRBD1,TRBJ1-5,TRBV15,TGTGCCACCAGCAGAGCTCTAATCAGCCAGGACAGGGAAAATCAGCCCCAGCATTTT,CATSRALISQDRENQPQHF
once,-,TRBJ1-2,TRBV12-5,TGTGCCAGCACCGACCGCGGCCTCGTGGGCTATGGCTACACCTTC,CASTDRGLVGYGYTF
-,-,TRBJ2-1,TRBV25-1,TGTGCCAGCAGTGAACCCGGAAGCTCCTACAATGAGCAGTTCTTC,CASSEPGSSYNEQFF
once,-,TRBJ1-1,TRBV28,TGTGCCAGCAGCCCTTCCAAGAACACTGAAGCTTTCTTT,CASSPSKNTEAFF
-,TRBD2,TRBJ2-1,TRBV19,TGTGCCAGTAGTACGACTAGCGGGAATAACAATGAGCAGTTCTTC,CASSTTSGNNNEQFF
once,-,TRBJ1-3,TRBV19,TGTGCCAGTAGTATCGCCGGGCAGAGCTCTGGAAACACCATATATTTT,CASSIAGQSSGNTIYF
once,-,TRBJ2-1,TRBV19,TGTGCCAGTAGTGTTAACTCCTACAATGAGCAGTTCTTC,CASSVNSYNEQFF
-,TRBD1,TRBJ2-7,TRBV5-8,TGTGCCAGCAGCTCCACAGGGGGCTACTCATCTAGATCCTACGAGCAGTACTTC,CASSSTGGYSSRSYEQYF
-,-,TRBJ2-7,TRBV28,TGTGCCAGCAGCTCCGATTTGGGGGGAGGCCGAGCCTACGAGCAGTACTTC,CASSSDLGGGRAYEQYF
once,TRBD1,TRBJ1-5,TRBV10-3,TGTGCCATCAGTGAGACAGGGGGTCGACAGCCCCAGCATTTT,CAISETGGRQPQHF
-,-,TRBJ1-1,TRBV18,TGTGCCAGCTCACAAGACAGGAACACTGAAGCTTTCTTT,CASSQDRNTEAFF
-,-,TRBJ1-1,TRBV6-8,TGTGCCAACGGACGTTTGAACACTGAAGCTTTCTTT,CANGRLNTEAFF
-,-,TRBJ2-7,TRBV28,TGTGCCAGCAGCCAGCGACAGAGAGGGGGCTACGAGCAGTACTTC,CASSQRQRGGYEQYF
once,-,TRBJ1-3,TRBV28,TGTGCCAGCAGTGGACTGGTCTCTGGAAACACCATATATTTT,CASSGLVSGNTIYF
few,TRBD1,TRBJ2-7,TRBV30,TGTGCCTGGGTCCTCAGGGGGCAACGCGAGCAGTACTTC,CAWVLRGQREQYF
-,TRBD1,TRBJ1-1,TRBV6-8,TGTGCCATCAGTGGGACAGGGGCCACTGAAGCTTTCTTT,CAISGTGATEAFF
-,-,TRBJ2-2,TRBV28,TGTGCCAGCAGCCTCGGGGGCTTCACAATCACCGGGGAGCTGTTTTTT,CASSLGGFTITGELFF
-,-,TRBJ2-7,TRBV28,TGTGCCAGCACCGACCGGACTTCTTCCTACGAGCAGTACTTC,CASTDRTSSYEQYF
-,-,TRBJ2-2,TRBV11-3,TGTGCCAGCAGCTCCTGGGTCGTGTTTTCGAACACCGGGGAGCTGTTTTTT,CASSSWVVFSNTGELFF
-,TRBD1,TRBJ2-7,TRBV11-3,TGTGCCAGCAGATTTGACAGGGGGGACTACGAGCAGTACTTC,CASRFDRGDYEQYF
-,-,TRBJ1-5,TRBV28,TGTGCCAGCAGTTTGAGGTATCTACCCCAGCATTTT,CASSLRYLPQHF
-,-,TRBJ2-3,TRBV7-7,TGTGCCAGCAGACCGGAGTACCGCACAGATACGCAGTATTTT,CASRPEYRTDTQYF
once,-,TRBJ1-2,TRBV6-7,TGTGCCAGCAATGCGTTCTATGGCTACACCTTC,CASNAFYGYTF
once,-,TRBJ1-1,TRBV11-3,TGTGCCAGCAGCCCTGTTGGTAGAGGGAACACTGAAGCTTTCTTT,CASSPVGRGNTEAFF
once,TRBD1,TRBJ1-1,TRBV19,TGTGCCAGTAGGTCACAGGGGATGAACACTGAAGCTTTCTTT,CASRSQGMNTEAFF
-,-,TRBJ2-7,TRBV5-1,TGCGCCAGCAGCTTGGGCGGCTTAACCTACGAGCAGTACTTC,CASSLGGLTYEQYF
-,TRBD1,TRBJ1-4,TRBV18,TGTGCCAGCTCACCAATTATGGGACAGGGGTCTGAAAAACTGTTTTTT,CASSPIMGQGSEKLFF
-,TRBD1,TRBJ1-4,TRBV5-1,TGCGCCAGCAGCTTGTCCGGACAGGGGGCTAATGAAAAACTGTTTTTT,CASSLSGQGANEKLFF
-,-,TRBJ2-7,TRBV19,TGTGCCAGTAGTATCCCTGACAAGACCTACGAGCAGTACTTC,CASSIPDKTYEQYF